This T cell receptor beta chain stems from a study of control samples from healthy donors and cancer patients. This CDR3 region has 14 residues. Germline V gene data show CDR1 as KGHSH and CDR2 as LQKENI. Trimming removed 1 base at V and 6 bases at J, with 12 bases between. Generated by immunoSEQ multiplex PCR, the TCRdb table keeps only in-frame clones and is missing some. The sample has some 150,000 clones; 90% to 95% are singletons. The TCR was taken from a woman aged 25 to 39 in good health. The sample consisted of blood. The gene calls are TRBV18 and TRBJ1-1; D might be TRBD1 (5 bases). As DNA, the CDR3 is TGTGCCAGCTCACCACTGGGGGGAGAGGCTGAAGCTTTCTTT. It translates to CASSPLGGEAEAFF. The full variable domain, rest sourced from reference TRBV18 and TRBJ1-1, is NAGVMQNPRHLVRRRGQEARLRCSPMKGHSHVYWYRQLPEEGLKFMVYLQKENIIDESGMPKERFSAEFPKEGPSILRIQQVVRGDSAAYFCASSPLGGEAEAFFGQGTRLTVV.